This T cell receptor (beta chain) was captured in a study of T cell changes during pregnancy in multiple sclerosis. The CDR3 runs 18 residues. Between the trimmed V and J ends, which lost 0 bases and 0 bases, there was a span of 15 bases. Germline-derived CDR1 and CDR2 are ENHRY and SYGVKD. Sequencing used immunoSEQ multiplex PCR; TCRdb keeps in-frame clones, though not all of them. The sample contains 50,000 to 55,000 clones, about 93% of which appear only once. The chain recombines TRBV10-3 with TRBJ1-3; possible D gene TRBD1, 6 bases. This sample comprised CD4+ T cells from peripheral blood mononuclear cells, obtained in the third trimester of pregnancy. The receptor comes from a female donor with multiple sclerosis, enrolled in a pregnancy study. The CDR3 bases are TGTGCCATCAGTGAGTCGATTAGGGGGGGCTACTCTGGAAACACCATATATTTT. Its protein is CAISESIRGGYSGNTIYF.